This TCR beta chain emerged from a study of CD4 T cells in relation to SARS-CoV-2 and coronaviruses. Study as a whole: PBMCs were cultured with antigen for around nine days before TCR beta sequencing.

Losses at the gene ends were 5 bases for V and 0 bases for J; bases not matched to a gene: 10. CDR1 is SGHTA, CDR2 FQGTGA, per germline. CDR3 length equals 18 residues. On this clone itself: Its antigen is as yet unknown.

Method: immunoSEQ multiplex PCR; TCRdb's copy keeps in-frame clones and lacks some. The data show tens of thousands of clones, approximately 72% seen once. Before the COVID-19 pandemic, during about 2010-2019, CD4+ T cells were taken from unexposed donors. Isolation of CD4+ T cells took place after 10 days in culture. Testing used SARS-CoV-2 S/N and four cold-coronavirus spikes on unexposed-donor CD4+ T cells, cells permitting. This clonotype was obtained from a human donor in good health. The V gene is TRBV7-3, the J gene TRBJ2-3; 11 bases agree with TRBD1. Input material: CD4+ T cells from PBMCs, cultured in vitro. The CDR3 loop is CASSQEDRGLLSTDTQYF. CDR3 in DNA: TGTGCCAGCAGCCAGGAGGACAGGGGGCTTTTGAGCACAGATACGCAGTATTTT.